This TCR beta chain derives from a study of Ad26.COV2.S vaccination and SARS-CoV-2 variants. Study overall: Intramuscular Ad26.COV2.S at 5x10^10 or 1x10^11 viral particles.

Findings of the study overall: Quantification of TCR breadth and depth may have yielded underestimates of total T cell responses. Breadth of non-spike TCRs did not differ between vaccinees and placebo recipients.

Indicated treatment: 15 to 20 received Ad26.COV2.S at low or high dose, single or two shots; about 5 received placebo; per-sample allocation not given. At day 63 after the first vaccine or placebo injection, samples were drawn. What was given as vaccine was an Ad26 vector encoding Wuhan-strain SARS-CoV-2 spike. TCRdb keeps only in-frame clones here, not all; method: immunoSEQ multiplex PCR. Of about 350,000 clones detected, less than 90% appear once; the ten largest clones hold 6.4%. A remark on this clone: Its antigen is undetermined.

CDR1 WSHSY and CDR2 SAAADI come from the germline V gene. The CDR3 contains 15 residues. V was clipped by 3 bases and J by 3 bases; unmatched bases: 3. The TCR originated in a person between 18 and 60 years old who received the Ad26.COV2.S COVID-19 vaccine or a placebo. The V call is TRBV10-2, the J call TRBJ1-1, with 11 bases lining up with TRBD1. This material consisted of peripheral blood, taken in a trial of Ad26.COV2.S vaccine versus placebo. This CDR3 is CASSDRDRGYTEAFF. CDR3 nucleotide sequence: TGCGCCAGCAGTGATCGGGACAGGGGGTACACTGAAGCTTTCTTT.